This T cell receptor beta chain was recorded in a study of metastatic and nonmetastatic thyroid tumors. General study points: Significantly higher TCR beta diversity was reportedly seen in malignant thyroid tumors than benign nodules, in blood and tumor.

Only a few counts were recorded for this clone. Its matching antigen is unknown. Authors' analysis steps: CDR3 differences across clinicopathological groups were used to build a distant-metastasis classifier for papillary thyroid cancer. MiXCR was used by TCRdb to re-call the PCR reads. These V and J calls derive from TCRdb rather than the authors' analysis. The table records roughly 20,000 clones, about 15% of them present only once. J was trimmed by 3 bases and V by 5 bases; bases with no gene match: 8. The germline CDR1 and CDR2 sequences are ENHRY and SYGVKD. The CDR3 length is 15 residues. Prior to thyroid surgery, none of the patients had received any treatment.

The clonotype was recovered from a male donor with papillary thyroid cancer or a benign thyroid nodule (not recorded which). Some clones in this sample may be carry-over from other donors' samples. The sequenced material came from blood. J is TRBJ2-7 and V is TRBV10-3, with 9 bases identical to TRBD1. As DNA, the CDR3 is TGTGCCATCAGTCCAGGACAGGGGTCGTTCTACGAGCAGTACTTC. It specifies CAISPGQGSFYEQYF.